These T cell receptor beta chains were read from a single sample in a study of shared clonotypes between healthy human individuals. Libraries were prepared by immunoSEQ multiplex PCR; TCRdb keeps only in-frame clonotypes and omits some of them. Counted here are more than 400,000 clones, about 96% occurring once; the ten biggest clones make up about 0.057%. Sequencing was carried out using naive CD4+ T cells sorted from blood. The receptors come from a woman aged 25-40 years in good health. The CDR3 runs from the conserved cysteine through the conserved F or W.

>TRBV19|TRBJ2-2
CASSTGTGELFF
>TRBV27|TRBJ2-7
CASSLGFPTYEQYF
>TRBV2|.
CASGGSGLSYEQYF
>TRBV28|TRBJ1-1
CASREPALGLETEAFF
>TRBV7-2|TRBJ1-1
CASSPVRTEAFF
>TRBV7-8|TRBJ2-2
CASSLFAGPSGELFF
>TRBV5-6|TRBJ2-3
CASSFTGGGDTQYF
>TRBV28|TRBJ1-4
CASSLFGGEKLFF
>TRBV10-1|TRBJ2-2
CASSEASGSTGELFF
>TRBV6-6|TRBJ1-5
CASTVGITGQPQHF
>TRBV29-1|TRBJ1-4
CSVGFRNEKLFF
>TRBV2|TRBJ2-5
CASREHGETQYF
>TRBV28|TRBJ1-5
CASSRGQAANQPQHF
>TRBV9|TRBJ2-7
CASSLYRDRGYYEQYF
>TRBV2|TRBJ2-7
CASNGGQGAWEQYF
>TRBV28|TRBJ2-7
CASSLPGQGWFEQYF
>TRBV11-3|TRBJ2-3
CASSPGGRDTQYF
>TRBV4-2|TRBJ2-7
CASSQPRVGESYEQYF
>TRBV10-3|TRBJ2-3
CAISGSPTDTQYF
>TRBV11-2|TRBJ1-2
CASSLDRRYRGLQLDGYTF
>TRBV19|TRBJ1-6
CASSISGFNSPLHF
>TRBV5-1|TRBJ1-4
CASSLRGNNEKLFF
>TRBV5-1|TRBJ2-5
CASSLGQGFETQYF
>TRBV5-1|TRBJ1-2
CASSLDRGQGYTF